The 26 T cell receptor beta chains reported below all come from one sample, sequenced in a study of Ad26.COV2.S vaccination and SARS-CoV-2 variants (dated by TCRdb to about 2021). The sample's treatment or condition label is to be understood as: 19 received Ad26.COV2.S at low or high dose, single or two shots; roughly 5 received placebo; per-sample allocation not given. Repertoires of vaccine and placebo recipients were sequenced from samples collected on day 63 after the first injection. To prepare the library, the immunoSEQ multiplex PCR assay was applied. TCRdb obtained this table from immuneACCESS and retained in-frame rearrangements with V and J assigned. These tables miss some clones; where compared with another copy, unresolved V genes account for less than half of the shortfall, and the remainder is unexplained. The table for this sample lists 200,000 to 250,000 clones; 85% to 90% of them were counted only once. 9.5% to 12% of the sample lies in the top ten.

The starting material was peripheral blood, obtained in a trial of Ad26.COV2.S vaccine versus placebo. The receptor set was obtained from a person aged 18-60 years who received the Ad26.COV2.S COVID-19 vaccine or a placebo.

This chain links TRBV9 with TRBJ1-5; 9 nucleotides align to TRBD1. CDR1 is SGDLS, CDR2 YYNGEE, per germline. CDR3 length: 13 residues. V lost 7 bases to trimming and J lost 7 bases; unmatched junction nucleotides: 6. The DNA of the CDR3 is TGTGCCAGCGGGACAGGGACGAGACAGCCCCAGCATTTT. Its translation: CASGTGTRQPQHF.

This chain uses TRBV6-6 with TRBJ1-1, with D possibly TRBD1 on 5 matching bases. Germline CDR1 is MNHNY and CDR2 is SVGAGI (reference sequence). The CDR3 covers 14 residues. V was shortened by 6 bases and J by 1 base, with 12 bases between the two germline ends. The CDR3, as DNA: TGTGCCAGCAGACCAGGGCTCGAGAACACTGAAGCTTTCTTT. It yields the protein CASRPGLENTEAFF.

The gene calls are TRBV7-9 and TRBJ1-5, with a possible D match to TRBD1 (6 bases). CDR1 and CDR2 from the germline V gene are SEHNR and FQNEAQ (reference sequence). The V gene lost 4 bases and the J gene lost 8 bases, with 15 bases spanning the gap. The CDR3 length is 14 residues. CDR3 amino acids: CASSYGAGVKPQHF. The CDR3, as DNA: TGTGCCAGCAGCTATGGGGCAGGGGTAAAGCCCCAGCATTTT.

This rearrangement joins TRBV28 to TRBJ2-3, with D possibly TRBD2 on 6 matching bases. Trimming took 5 bases from V and 0 from J, leaving 18 bases between them. CDR3 length: 17 amino acids. Germline V lookup: CDR1 MDHEN, CDR2 SYDVKM. The CDR3 bases are TGTGCCAGCAGTAGGGCCACTAGCCGTCCTAGCACAGATACGCAGTATTTT. This gives the protein CASSRATSRPSTDTQYF.

Here the CDR3 reads CASSLVGQPSSGANVLTF. Here the CDR3 DNA reads TGTGCCAGCAGCTTAGTGGGGCAGCCGTCCTCTGGGGCCAACGTCCTGACTTTC. The V call is TRBV13, the J call TRBJ2-6, with D possibly TRBD1 on 5 matching bases. CDR1 PRHDT and CDR2 FYEKMQ come from the germline V gene (reference sequence). The CDR3 is made up of 18 amino acids. Trimming removed 1 base from V and 0 bases from J, with 13 bases in between. Full variable domain (remainder filled in from reference TRBV13 and TRBJ2-6): AAGVIQSPRHLIKEKRETATLKCYPIPRHDTVYWYQQGPGQDPQFLISFYEKMQSDKGSIPDRFSAQQFSDYHSELNMSSLELGDSALYFCASSLVGQPSSGANVLTFGAGSRLTVL.

Turning to this clone: The sample contains more than one DNA sequence encoding this CDR3. The rearrangement uses TRBV6-4 and TRBJ2-3, with 13 bases that match TRBD2. Trimming removed 5 bases from V and 5 bases from J; junction bases left unmatched: 4. The germline V gene has CDR1 MRHNA and CDR2 SNTAGT. This CDR3 comprises 15 residues. The CDR3 nucleotides are TGTGCCAGCAGTCGACTAGCGGGAGGACAAGATACGCAGTATTTT. It yields the protein CASSRLAGGQDTQYF.

The chain couples TRBV4-2 to TRBJ2-3, with 12 bases lining up with TRBD2. Trimming cost V 0 bases and J 1 base; bases outside gene matches: 2. CDR1 and CDR2 from the germline V gene are LGHNA and YNFKEQ. The CDR3 contains 17 residues. The CDR3 is CASSQERTSGGTDTQYF. The CDR3, as DNA: TGTGCCAGCAGCCAAGAGAGGACTAGCGGGGGCACAGATACGCAGTATTTT.

This chain links TRBV3-1 (or the pseudogene TRBV3-2) with TRBJ2-4, with D uncertain. The germline V gene encodes CDR1 LGHDT and CDR2 YNNKEL (reference sequence). The ends were cut back, 0 bases at V and 0 bases at J, with 6 bases in the middle. This CDR3 comprises 15 residues. CDR3 amino acids: CASSQDALAKNIQYF. In DNA form, the CDR3 reads TGTGCCAGCAGCCAAGATGCACTAGCCAAAAACATTCAGTACTTC.

J is TRBJ1-2 and V is TRBV28; the D is unclear. Trimming removed 2 bases from V and 0 bases from J, with 4 bases in between. Germline lookup yields CDR1 MDHEN and CDR2 SYDVKM. CDR3 length: 13 residues. CDR3 in DNA: TGTGCCAGCAGTTTAGGTGCTAACTATGGCTACACCTTC. Translating it yields CASSLGANYGYTF.

This chain uses TRBV19 with TRBJ2-3, with D unresolved. The V end was cut by 5 bases, the J end by 0 bases, with 18 bases between. The CDR3 is made up of 17 amino acids. CDR1 is LNHDA and CDR2 is SQIVND in the germline V gene (reference sequence). The CDR3 DNA is TGTGCCAGTAGTTCCTTCTTTTGGAACTCTAGCACAGATACGCAGTATTTT. Amino acids: CASSSFFWNSSTDTQYF.

This clone has more than one count but fewer than ten. The chain carries TRBV10-3 and TRBJ2-7; either TRBD1 or TRBD2 may fit D (5 bases each). This CDR3 is 15 amino acids long. Trimming shortened V by 4 bases and J by 2 bases, and 15 bases separated the two germline ends. CDR1 and CDR2 from the germline V gene are ENHRY and SYGVKD. Here the CDR3 DNA reads TGTGCCATCAGTGCGGGCAGGGACCTACCCTACGAGCAGTACTTC. Its translation is CAISAGRDLPYEQYF.

The table lists this clone with a few counts. The V gene is TRBV28, the J gene TRBJ1-5; 8 bases are shared with TRBD1. The J segment lost 0 bases and the V segment lost 4 bases, leaving 5 bases of the junction unmatched. Germline CDR1 is MDHEN and CDR2 is SYDVKM. The CDR3 consists of 16 residues. CDR3 in amino acids: CASSSDRAYSNQPQHF. The DNA of the CDR3 is TGTGCCAGCAGTTCGGACAGGGCATATAGCAATCAGCCCCAGCATTTT.

The chain recombines TRBV3-1 (or the pseudogene TRBV3-2) with TRBJ2-5; D is perhaps TRBD2 (5 bases). V was cut by 2 bases and J by 7 bases, with 11 bases left in between. The CDR3 spans 13 residues. Germline V gives CDR1 LGHDT, CDR2 YNNKEL (reference sequence). The CDR3 spells CASSQSREGTQYF. Written as DNA, the CDR3 is TGTGCCAGCAGCCAATCTCGAGAGGGGACCCAGTACTTC.

A note on this clone: Germline is not matched at one junction end, which may reflect a read error. V usage is TRBV5-6 and J usage is TRBJ1-2; 8 bases agree with TRBD1. The germline V gene encodes CDR1 SGHDT and CDR2 YYEEEE. The CDR3 covers 14 residues. For the CDR3, the DNA is TGTGCCAGCAGTTTGGGGACAGGAATAGGCGGCTACACCTTC. Its translation: CASSLGTGIGGYTF.

V gene TRBV9 combines with J gene TRBJ1-3; D ambiguous. The CDR3 covers 15 residues. The germline CDR1 and CDR2 sequences are SGDLS and YYNGEE. Trimming pared 0 bases from V and 0 bases from J, leaving 7 bases between. In nucleotides, the CDR3 is TGTGCCAGCAGCGTAGAGGAATACTCTGGAAACACCATATATTTT. Translation gives CASSVEEYSGNTIYF.

The chain recombines TRBV5-1 with TRBJ1-5, with D tentatively TRBD1 (5 bases). This CDR3 is built from 14 residues. From germline, CDR1 is SGHRS and CDR2 YFSETQ. V lost 0 bases and J 5 bases, leaving 9 bases between the germline ends. The CDR3, as DNA: TGCGCCAGCAGCTTGGAGTGGGGGGATCAGCCCCAGCATTTT. This gives the protein CASSLEWGDQPQHF.

V usage is TRBV2 and J usage is TRBJ2-2, with TRBD2 identical over 8 bases. With 7 bases clipped from V and 5 bases from J, the junction kept 9 bases outside the gene matches. The CDR3 consists of 15 residues. Per the germline V gene, CDR1 is SNHLY and CDR2 is FYNNEI. This CDR3 reads CASNSGTRGTGELFF. The DNA for the CDR3 is TGTGCCAGCAACTCCGGGACTAGGGGGACCGGGGAGCTGTTTTTT.

The V and J genes are TRBV18 and TRBJ1-1; D is possibly TRBD1 (5 bases). Trimming shortened V by 3 bases and J by 10 bases, and 12 bases separated the two germline ends. This CDR3 is 12 amino acids long. CDR1 KGHSH and CDR2 LQKENI come from the germline V gene. The CDR3 DNA reads as TGTGCCAGCTCACCCACGACAGTTTCAGCTTTCTTT. It yields the protein CASSPTTVSAFF. Together with reference TRBV18 and TRBJ1-1, the CDR3 gives the full variable domain: NAGVMQNPRHLVRRRGQEARLRCSPMKGHSHVYWYRQLPEEGLKFMVYLQKENIIDESGMPKERFSAEFPKEGPSILRIQQVVRGDSAAYFCASSPTTVSAFFGQGTRLTVV.

CDR3 in DNA: TGTGCCAGCAGCTTGGCCGGGACGCCAAACCAAGAGACCCAGTACTTC. It translates to CASSLAGTPNQETQYF. The chain uses TRBV7-8 and TRBJ2-5, with D perhaps matching TRBD1 or TRBD2 (5 bases each). V was pared by 3 bases and J by 0 bases, with 14 bases between. This CDR3 spans 16 amino acids. Germline-derived CDR1 and CDR2 are SGHVS and FQNEAQ.

This chain links TRBV4-2 with TRBJ1-6; TRBD1 might be the D (5 bases). This CDR3 is 18 amino acids long. Germline loops: CDR1 LGHNA, CDR2 YNFKEQ. V was cut by 4 bases and J by 3 bases, with 19 bases left in between. The CDR3 bases are TGTGCCAGCAGCCGGGGGGAGGGTCCCAATCACTATAATTCACCCCTCCACTTT. Protein sequence: CASSRGEGPNHYNSPLHF.

This rearrangement joins TRBV25-1 to TRBJ1-1; tentative D call: TRBD1 (5 bases). Germline CDR1 MGHDK, CDR2 SYGVNS. This CDR3 has 14 amino acids. Trimming removed 8 bases at V and 0 bases at J, with 13 bases between. In DNA form, the CDR3 reads TGTGCCAGCCAAGGGGTCGGGATGAACACTGAAGCTTTCTTT. Protein product: CASQGVGMNTEAFF.

The J gene is TRBJ1-2, the V gene TRBV6-5; weak D call: TRBD1 (5 bases). V shed 7 bases and J shed 2 bases, with 11 bases lying between them. The CDR3 length is 13 residues. Germline V lookup: CDR1 MNHEY, CDR2 SVGAGI. CDR3 sequence reads: CASKPTVNYGYTF. CDR3 DNA sequence: TGTGCCAGCAAACCGACAGTAAACTATGGCTACACCTTC.

This chain joins TRBV9 and TRBJ2-7; D is undetermined. The germline V and J ends were trimmed by 0 bases and 1 base, with 8 bases remaining between them. The CDR3 runs to 14 residues. From germline, CDR1 is SGDLS and CDR2 YYNGEE. The CDR3 region has the DNA TGTGCCAGCAGCGTAGGTACTAAGTCCTACGAGCAGTACTTC. Its translation: CASSVGTKSYEQYF. Full variable domain (remainder filled in from reference TRBV9 and TRBJ2-7): DSGVTQTPKHLITATGQRVTLRCSPRSGDLSVYWYQQSLDQGLQFLIQYYNGEERAKGNILERFSAQQFPDLHSELNLSSLELGDSALYFCASSVGTKSYEQYFGPGTRLTVT.

The chain employs TRBV28 and TRBJ1-2; the match to TRBD1 covers 8 bases. After removal of 6 bases from V and 7 bases from J, the junction contained 10 bases not matched to a gene. This CDR3 contains 14 residues. Germline V CDR1 and CDR2: MDHEN, SYDVKM. In DNA form, the CDR3 reads TGTGCCAGCAGCCCCAGGACAGGGATCGGTGGCTACACCTTC. Protein sequence: CASSPRTGIGGYTF.

CDR3 loop: CASSLGISGLAVTDTQYF. The CDR3 nucleotides are TGTGCCAGCAGCTTAGGAATCAGTGGACTAGCGGTAACAGATACGCAGTATTTT. The chain uses TRBV7-9 and TRBJ2-3, with TRBD2 matching 10 bases. This CDR3 is built from 18 residues. The J segment lost 3 bases and the V segment lost 1 base, leaving 10 bases of the junction unmatched. CDR1 SEHNR and CDR2 FQNEAQ come from the germline V gene (reference sequence).

The gene calls are TRBV6-5 and TRBJ1-4; no definite D call. V dropped 6 bases and J dropped 0 bases, with 11 bases sitting between them. Germline CDR1 reads MNHEY; CDR2 reads SVGAGI. The CDR3 is made up of 15 amino acids. CDR3 in amino acids: CASSRDRTTNEKLFF. The DNA for the CDR3 is TGTGCCAGCAGCCGCGACCGAACAACTAATGAAAAACTGTTTTTT.